Each of the 22 T cell receptor beta chains below was sequenced from the same sample in a study of blood T cell repertoires in COVID-19. Only in-frame clones appear in the TCRdb table, and some are missing; sequencing was by immunoSEQ multiplex PCR. Altogether 110,000 or so clones are present, 65% to 80% being singletons, with the ten largest covering 1.5% to 2%. Sequencing was carried out using peripheral blood. Receptors originate from a woman aged 40 to 50 with acute or convalescent COVID-19.

The chain recombines TRBV6-2 or TRBV6-3 with TRBJ2-2; TRBD1 matches at 11 bases. Per the germline V gene, CDR1 is MNHEY and CDR2 is SVGEGT. V trimming: 5 bases; J trimming: 4 bases; junction bases outside the gene matches: 6. This CDR3 has 16 residues. The CDR3 nucleotides read TGTGCCAGCAGTCTCAGGACAGGGGGCATCACCGGGGAGCTGTTTTTT. Amino acids: CASSLRTGGITGELFF.

The chain employs TRBV7-2 and TRBJ2-5, with 11 positions matching TRBD1. From germline, CDR1 is SGHTA and CDR2 FQGNSA. The CDR3 loop spans 16 amino acids. V trimming: 3 bases; J trimming: 4 bases; junction bases outside the gene matches: 7. This CDR3 is CASSFSGTGGGETQYF. CDR3 bases: TGTGCCAGCAGCTTCTCCGGGACAGGGGGTGGAGAGACCCAGTACTTC.

The chain has TRBV5-4 and TRBJ2-1, with D possibly TRBD2 on 5 matching bases. The germline gives CDR1 SGHNT, CDR2 YYREEE (reference sequence). This CDR3 spans 15 amino acids. Trimming left V 1 base short and J 6 bases short, with 14 bases between. CDR3 sequence reads: CASSLTGSRANEQFF. The CDR3 DNA reads TGTGCCAGCAGCTTGACGGGGAGTAGGGCCAATGAGCAGTTCTTC.

The chain employs TRBV5-4 and TRBJ2-6; possibly TRBD1 for D (6 bases). The V end was cut by 4 bases, the J end by 1 base, with 9 bases between. CDR1 and CDR2 from the germline V gene are SGHNT and YYREEE (reference sequence). This CDR3 region has 15 residues. CDR3 coding DNA: TGTGCCAGCAGCATCGGGACATCTGGGGCCAACGTCCTGACTTTC. Protein sequence: CASSIGTSGANVLTF.

CDR3 sequence reads: CASSQSLDRRAFF. The CDR3, as DNA: TGTGCCAGCAGCCAATCCCTGGACAGGAGAGCTTTCTTT. The chain has TRBV27 and TRBJ1-1, with 7 bases fitting TRBD1. The V and J ends lost 6 bases and 10 bases, in that order; junction bases with no gene match: 11. Germline V lookup: CDR1 MNHEY, CDR2 SMNVEV (reference sequence). The CDR3 contains 13 residues.

The chain recombines TRBV19 with TRBJ2-3; 14 bases match TRBD2. The V gene end was trimmed by 5 bases and the J gene end by 6 bases; junction bases not matched to a gene: 4. CDR1 and CDR2 from the germline V gene are LNHDA and SQIVND (reference sequence). The CDR3 contains 15 residues. For the CDR3, the DNA is TGTGCCAGTAGTCAGACTAGCGGGGGGGCGGATACGCAGTATTTT. The encoded protein is CASSQTSGGADTQYF. The full variable domain, its missing parts supplied by reference TRBV19 and TRBJ2-3, is DGGITQSPKYLFRKEGQNVTLSCEQNLNHDAMYWYRQDPGQGLRLIYYSQIVNDFQKGDIAEGYSVSREKKESFPLTVTSAQKNPTAFYLCASSQTSGGADTQYFGPGTRLTVL.

This chain connects TRBV2 to TRBJ2-7; 12 nucleotides align to TRBD1. V was pared by 4 bases and J by 5 bases, with 3 bases of the junction left unmatched. CDR1 SNHLY and CDR2 FYNNEI come from the germline V gene. This CDR3 is built from 14 residues. CDR3 DNA sequence: TGTGCCAGCAGTGTCGGGACAGGGGGCCACGAGCAGTACTTC. This codes for CASSVGTGGHEQYF.

The rearrangement uses TRBV11-2 and TRBJ2-5; TRBD1 is a possible D gene (5 bases). The CDR3 runs to 14 residues. From germline, CDR1 is SGHAT and CDR2 FQNNGV. V dropped 2 bases and J dropped 2 bases, with 9 bases sitting between them. CDR3 protein: CASSLLQVQETQYF. CDR3 DNA sequence: TGTGCCAGCAGCTTATTACAGGTGCAAGAGACCCAGTACTTC.

The rearrangement uses TRBV10-3 and TRBJ1-3; D is unclear. The CDR3 covers 15 residues. Trimming took 2 bases from V and 2 from J, leaving 10 bases between them. Looked up from germline, CDR1 is ENHRY and CDR2 is SYGVKD. As DNA, the CDR3 is TGTGCCATCAGTGAGGGCCAAGGAGCTGGAAACACCATATATTTT. Translated, it gives CAISEGQGAGNTIYF.

The chain combines TRBV2 with TRBJ2-7, with 8 positions matching TRBD2. Trimming removed 3 bases from V and 1 base from J; junction bases left unmatched: 8. CDR3 length: 16 residues. Germline-derived CDR1 and CDR2 are SNHLY and FYNNEI. CDR3 amino acids: CASSDPGGVLSYEQYF. CDR3 in DNA: TGTGCCAGCAGTGATCCGGGGGGGGTCCTATCCTACGAGCAGTACTTC.

This clone was detected a few times. This chain joins TRBV7-2 and TRBJ2-1; TRBD2 might be the D (5 bases). V was clipped by 1 base and J by 10 bases, with 11 bases between them. The CDR3 is 13 residues long. Looked up from germline, CDR1 is SGHTA and CDR2 is FQGNSA. For the CDR3, the DNA is TGTGCCAGCAGCTTAGGGCCGTCGGGGGAGCAGTTCTTC. It is translated as CASSLGPSGEQFF.

This clone has a single count. V usage is TRBV5-5 and J usage is TRBJ2-3; possibly TRBD1 for D (6 bases). The germline V gene encodes CDR1 SGHKS and CDR2 YYEKEE (reference sequence). The CDR3 has 17 residues. Trimming stripped 2 bases from V and 2 bases from J, with 18 bases between. The CDR3 DNA is TGTGCCAGCAGCTTTGTCACAGGGTTTTCATACACAGATACGCAGTATTTT. It encodes CASSFVTGFSYTDTQYF.

This CDR3 reads CASGSQGIQGSYEQYF. CDR3 in DNA: TGTGCCAGCGGGAGCCAGGGGATTCAAGGGTCCTACGAGCAGTACTTC. The gene calls are TRBV6-6 and TRBJ2-7; D is possibly TRBD1 (6 bases). The CDR3 covers 16 residues. Trimming left V 8 bases short and J 1 base short, with 21 bases between. Germline-derived CDR1 and CDR2 are MNHNY and SVGAGI (reference sequence).

The sample holds a few counts of this clone. The chain couples TRBV30 to TRBJ1-1; D is undetermined. V lost 4 bases and J lost 4, with 13 bases in between. The CDR3 has 13 residues. Germline V gene sequence: CDR1 GTSNPN, CDR2 SVGIG (reference sequence). The CDR3 loop reads CAWNWGGGTEAFF. The CDR3 nucleotides are TGTGCCTGGAACTGGGGTGGAGGCACTGAAGCTTTCTTT. Full variable domain (remainder filled in from reference TRBV30 and TRBJ1-1): SQTIHQWPATLVQPVGSPLSLECTVEGTSNPNLYWYRQAAGRGLQLLFYSVGIGQISSEVPQNLSASRPQDRQFILSSKKLLLSDSGFYLCAWNWGGGTEAFFGQGTRLTVV.

J is TRBJ1-6 and V is TRBV2; no clear D. The CDR3 totals 12 residues. The V gene lost 2 bases and the J gene lost 17 bases, with 13 bases spanning the gap. Germline values: CDR1 SNHLY, CDR2 FYNNEI. This CDR3 reads CASSENFGVFHF. CDR3 nucleotide sequence: TGTGCCAGCAGTGAAAATTTCGGGGTTTTCCACTTT. The full variable domain, its missing parts supplied by reference TRBV2 and TRBJ1-6, is EPEVTQTPSHQVTQMGQEVILRCVPISNHLYFYWYRQILGQKVEFLVSFYNNEISEKSEIFDDQFSVERPDGSNFTLKIRSTKLEDSAMYFCASSENFGVFHFGNGTRLTVT.

The chain combines TRBV3-1 (or the pseudogene TRBV3-2) with TRBJ1-3; TRBD1 might be the D (5 bases). Germline V lookup: CDR1 LGHDT, CDR2 YNNKEL (reference sequence). V was shortened by 3 bases and J by 0 bases, with 18 bases between the two germline ends. The CDR3 loop spans 18 amino acids. DNA of the CDR3: TGTGCCAGCAGCCACCGAGTGGTACAGGCCAGCTCTGGAAACACCATATATTTT. Encoded protein: CASSHRVVQASSGNTIYF.

J is TRBJ1-1 and V is TRBV29-1; weak D call: TRBD1 (6 bases). From germline, CDR1 is SQVTM and CDR2 ANQGSEA. This CDR3 comprises 12 residues. The CDR3 DNA is TGCAGGACCGAGGGGGAAAGTACTGAAGCTTTCTTT. Encoded protein: CRTEGESTEAFF.

This chain uses TRBV3-1 (or the pseudogene TRBV3-2) with TRBJ2-5; 9 bases map to TRBD2. The V gene end was trimmed by 1 base and the J gene end by 5 bases; junction bases not matched to a gene: 8. Germline V gene data show CDR1 as LGHDT and CDR2 as YNNKEL (reference sequence). The CDR3 spans 16 residues. DNA of the CDR3: TGTGCCAGCAGCCAAGTTCTCCAGCGGGGGGCCGAGACCCAGTACTTC. Its translation: CASSQVLQRGAETQYF.

The J gene is TRBJ2-1, the V gene TRBV7-9; no clear D gene. This CDR3 is built from 15 residues. Germline lookup yields CDR1 SEHNR and CDR2 FQNEAQ (reference sequence). V lost 3 bases, J lost 2 bases, and 11 bases lay in between. In DNA, the CDR3 is TGTGCCAGCAGCTTGGGCCAGCCTCCCTACAATGAGCAGTTCTTC. Its translation is CASSLGQPPYNEQFF.

V gene TRBV6-1 combines with J gene TRBJ2-3, with D perhaps TRBD1 (6 bases). Germline V gene lookup returns CDR1 MNHNS and CDR2 SASEGT. Trimming took 1 base from V and 5 from J, leaving 19 bases between them. The CDR3 is 17 amino acids. CDR3 amino acids: CASSEEPAGDFRDTQYF. Here the CDR3 DNA reads TGTGCCAGCAGTGAAGAGCCAGCAGGGGATTTCAGAGATACGCAGTATTTT.

The chain uses TRBV6-5 and TRBJ2-1, with 8 positions matching TRBD1. The CDR3 has 14 amino acids. Germline V gives CDR1 MNHEY, CDR2 SVGAGI. With 7 bases clipped from V and 7 bases from J, the junction kept 9 bases outside the gene matches. CDR3: CASKVQGAGNEQFF. The CDR3 bases are TGTGCCAGCAAGGTGCAGGGGGCAGGTAATGAGCAGTTCTTC.

This chain joins TRBV6-2 or TRBV6-3 and TRBJ1-6; D is unclear. V was trimmed by 1 base and J by 0 bases, leaving 16 bases between them. The CDR3 consists of 19 residues. CDR1 MNHEY and CDR2 SVGEGT come from the germline V gene. The CDR3 here is CASSYLTRETSSYNSPLHF. DNA for the CDR3: TGTGCCAGCAGTTACTTGACAAGGGAGACAAGCTCCTATAATTCACCCCTCCACTTT.